The clone carrying this T cell receptor (beta chain) has only a few counts. The CDR3 runs 18 residues. V lost 0 bases and J lost 0, with 16 bases in between. Germline V lookup: CDR1 SGHRS, CDR2 YFSETQ. The data were produced by immunoSEQ multiplex PCR, yet TCRdb's version contains in-frame clones alone and is incomplete. The sample holds more than 200,000 clones, 87% seen once. This sample was taken from a study of blood T cell repertoires in COVID-19. V usage is TRBV5-1 and J usage is TRBJ2-1, with D unresolved. Sample: PBMCs or T cells enriched from blood (not recorded which). This clonotype was sampled from a young man who had recovered from COVID-19. The CDR3, as DNA: TGCGCCAGCAGCTTGGTCCGCCCCCACCTCAGCTCCTACAATGAGCAGTTCTTC. Its translation is CASSLVRPHLSSYNEQFF. The full variable domain, with the rest looked up from reference TRBV5-1 and TRBJ2-1, is KAGVTQTPRYLIKTRGQQVTLSCSPISGHRSVSWYQQTPGQGLQFLFEYFSETQRNKGNFPGRFSGRQFSNSRSEMNVSTLELGDSALYLCASSLVRPHLSSYNEQFFGPGTRLTVL.